In this sample, the clone carrying this T cell receptor beta chain turned up once. This sample was taken from a study of blood T cell repertoires in COVID-19. Per the original methods: Quantification of nucleated cells was approximated via reference gene primer amplification. Clones were sequenced by immunoSEQ multiplex PCR, and TCRdb holds only the in-frame ones, with some missing. V and J calls and clone size are those listed in that table; D and trimming were worked out from the DNA. The sample has under 70,000 clones, about 86% seen once; the top ten hold approximately 3.8%. The CDR3 length is 12 residues. Between the trimmed V and J ends, which lost 0 bases and 9 bases, there was a span of 7 bases. Germline V gene sequence: CDR1 SGHAT, CDR2 FQNNGV.

This chain links TRBV11-2 with TRBJ2-3, with D hard to call. This TCR was sampled from a man aged 45 to 65 with acute or convalescent COVID-19. The sample consisted of peripheral blood. CDR3: CASSLDTRTQYF. In DNA form, the CDR3 reads TGTGCCAGCAGCTTAGATACACGAACGCAGTATTTT.